Presented here are 24 T cell receptor beta chains from one specimen sequenced in a study of T cell clones after liver transplantation. Sequencing was performed with immunoSEQ multiplex PCR; in TCRdb, only in-frame clones are kept and a portion is missing. The sample has tens of thousands of clones; roughly 80% are singletons. The sample consisted of CD4+ T cells from blood, taken 12 months after liver transplant. Receptors were obtained from a human patient who received a liver transplant. Some T cells may be supplied by the graft donor.

This clone was seen a single time. This chain links TRBV6-6 with TRBJ1-5; maybe TRBD1 (5 bases). The germline CDR1 and CDR2 sequences are MNHNY and SVGAGI (reference sequence). The CDR3 is 15 amino acids. The V end lost 5 bases, the J end lost 4 bases, and 15 bases lay between the germline ends. CDR3 nucleotide sequence: TGTGCCAGCAGTCCCGGGACGAGGGGAAATCAGCCCCAGCATTTT. Its protein product is CASSPGTRGNQPQHF.

This clone was observed a handful of times. The V call is TRBV18, the J call TRBJ2-2; D is unclear. Trimming took off 3 bases at V and 0 bases at J, with 8 bases between the two ends. CDR3 length: 15 amino acids. Germline V lookup: CDR1 KGHSH, CDR2 LQKENI. For the CDR3, the DNA is TGTGCCAGCTCACCCACCAACGCGAACACCGGGGAGCTGTTTTTT. Encoded protein: CASSPTNANTGELFF.

The chain couples TRBV28 to TRBJ2-1; the match to TRBD2 covers 13 bases. Germline V CDR1 and CDR2: MDHEN, SYDVKM. The CDR3 sequence is 18 residues long. The V segment lost 4 bases and the J segment 3 bases; nucleotides outside the gene matches: 9. CDR3 nucleotides: TGTGCCAGCAGTTCGGGACTAGCGGGATTCGGTGGCTACAATGAGCAGTTCTTC. Residues: CASSSGLAGFGGYNEQFF.

The J gene is TRBJ2-2, the V gene TRBV11-3; 13 nucleotides agree with TRBD2. V lost 4 bases to trimming and J lost 7 bases; unmatched junction nucleotides: 6. The CDR3 sequence is 16 residues long. Germline V gene lookup returns CDR1 SGHNT and CDR2 YENEEA. The CDR3 spells CASSSGTSGIDGELFF. The CDR3 region has the DNA TGTGCCAGCAGCTCCGGGACTAGCGGGATTGACGGGGAGCTGTTTTTT.

This clone was seen once. V is TRBV4-1 and J is TRBJ2-2; perhaps TRBD2 as D (6 bases). Germline V gene lookup returns CDR1 MGHRA and CDR2 YSYEKL. Trimming took off 4 bases at V and 2 bases at J, with 14 bases between the two ends. The CDR3 length is 16 residues. CDR3 amino acids: CASSRGGTLNTGELFF. CDR3 DNA sequence: TGCGCCAGCAGCCGAGGCGGGACTTTAAACACCGGGGAGCTGTTTTTT.

The CDR3 DNA reads TGTGCCAGCAGCTTGACTAGCAGCACAGATACGCAGTATTTT. This gives the protein CASSLTSSTDTQYF. This chain connects TRBV7-6 to TRBJ2-3, with 7 bases lining up with TRBD2. Per the germline V gene, CDR1 is SGHVS and CDR2 is FNYEAQ. Germline trimming cut 3 bases from V and 0 bases from J; bases unmatched to any gene: 0. The CDR3 is 14 amino acids.

The chain combines TRBV7-9 with TRBJ2-2; the D gene could be TRBD1 or TRBD2 (5 bases each). Germline values: CDR1 SEHNR, CDR2 FQNEAQ (reference sequence). The V end was cut by 6 bases, the J end by 4 bases, with 12 bases between. The CDR3 spans 14 residues. CDR3 protein: CASSSGQSTGELFF. The CDR3 nucleotides are TGTGCCAGCAGTTCGGGGCAGTCCACCGGGGAGCTGTTTTTT.

This clone was counted only a few times. V and J are TRBV6-5 and TRBJ2-7, with D unresolved. CDR3 length: 14 residues. Trimming took off 2 bases at V and 0 bases at J, with 8 bases between the two ends. Germline CDR1 is MNHEY and CDR2 is SVGAGI. This chain's CDR3 is CASSYRPDSYEQYF. The CDR3 DNA follows: TGTGCCAGCAGTTACAGACCTGACTCCTACGAGCAGTACTTC.

The rearrangement uses TRBV5-1 and TRBJ2-7, with a tentative D call TRBD1 (5 bases). The CDR3 runs to 13 residues. V was trimmed by 6 bases and J by 5 bases, leaving 15 bases between them. From germline, CDR1 is SGHRS and CDR2 YFSETQ. The CDR3 sequence: CASTPQGVHEQYF. The CDR3 DNA is TGCGCCAGCACCCCCCAAGGGGTTCACGAGCAGTACTTC.

The V and J genes are TRBV30 and TRBJ2-1, with 7 bases aligning to TRBD2. This CDR3 comprises 13 residues. CDR1 GTSNPN and CDR2 SVGIG come from the germline V gene (reference sequence). Unmatched junction bases numbered 7, after V lost 8 bases and J lost 3 bases. The CDR3 DNA reads as TGTGCCCTACATAGCGGGTTCTACAATGAGCAGTTCTTC. Translated: CALHSGFYNEQFF. Based on the CDR3 plus reference TRBV30 and TRBJ2-1, the full variable domain is SQTIHQWPATLVQPVGSPLSLECTVEGTSNPNLYWYRQAAGRGLQLLFYSVGIGQISSEVPQNLSASRPQDRQFILSSKKLLLSDSGFYLCALHSGFYNEQFFGPGTRLTVL.

The chain has TRBV7-2 and TRBJ2-5; D not certain. Trimming removed 1 base at V and 1 base at J, with 10 bases between. The CDR3 totals 15 residues. The germline CDR1 and CDR2 sequences are SGHTA and FQGNSA. In DNA, the CDR3 is TGTGCCAGCAGCTTAGGAGCGAGCCTCCAAGAGACCCAGTACTTC. Translation gives CASSLGASLQETQYF.

This chain links TRBV28 with TRBJ2-7; D assignment may be TRBD1 or TRBD2 (5 bases each). V was shortened by 7 bases and J by 2 bases, with 12 bases between the two germline ends. The germline gives CDR1 MDHEN, CDR2 SYDVKM. CDR3 size: 13 residues. DNA for the CDR3: TGTGCCAGCACCTCAGGGACCGCCTACGAGCAGTACTTC. Protein: CASTSGTAYEQYF.

The rearrangement uses TRBV2 and TRBJ2-7; D gene ambiguous. The V gene's germline CDR1 is SNHLY and CDR2 FYNNEI. The length of the CDR3 is 12 residues. Trimming stripped 4 bases from V and 5 bases from J, with 9 bases between. The DNA of the CDR3 is TGTGCCAGCAGTGTAAGTTTCCACGAGCAGTACTTC. Amino acid sequence: CASSVSFHEQYF.

This clone came up a few times. This rearrangement joins TRBV19 to TRBJ1-1; D is ambiguous. Trimming pared 1 base from V and 1 base from J, leaving 16 bases between. Germline CDR1 reads LNHDA; CDR2 reads SQIVND (reference sequence). The CDR3 loop spans 17 amino acids. As DNA, the CDR3 is TGTGCCAGTAGTATAGGGCACAGCCCGGATTGGAACACTGAAGCTTTCTTT. This translates into CASSIGHSPDWNTEAFF.

V gene TRBV7-2 combines with J gene TRBJ2-1, with TRBD2 matching 8 bases. The germline CDR1 and CDR2 sequences are SGHTA and FQGNSA. The length of the CDR3 is 16 residues. The V segment lost 2 bases and the J segment 7 bases; nucleotides outside the gene matches: 10. CDR3 region: CASSLRRAGEENEQFF. Written as DNA, the CDR3 is TGTGCCAGCAGCTTAAGGCGAGCGGGGGAGGAAAATGAGCAGTTCTTC.

This chain uses TRBV29-1 with TRBJ2-4; the D gene could be TRBD1 or TRBD2 (5 bases each). Germline CDR1 and CDR2: SQVTM and ANQGSEA. This CDR3 contains 17 residues. Trimming left V 6 bases short and J 0 bases short, with 21 bases between. The CDR3 sequence is CSVGETGLRGAKNIQYF. In DNA, the CDR3 is TGCAGCGTGGGAGAGACTGGACTGAGGGGAGCCAAAAACATTCAGTACTTC.

The chain is built from TRBV6-1 and TRBJ2-7; D remains unclear. Deletions cut 6 bases from V and 0 bases from J, with 12 bases between. The CDR3 length is 14 residues. The germline gives CDR1 MNHNS, CDR2 SASEGT. The chain's CDR3 is CASRRQADSYEQYF. CDR3 nucleotides: TGTGCCAGCAGACGGCAGGCAGACTCCTACGAGCAGTACTTC.

The gene calls are TRBV4-3 and TRBJ2-1, with 9 bases lining up with TRBD2. The CDR3 covers 17 residues. Germline assignment: CDR1 LGHNA and CDR2 YSLEER. With V trimmed by 0 bases and J by 6 bases, 9 bases remained unmatched. CDR3 DNA: TGCGCCAGCAGCCAAGATGCCGGGCTAGCGGGAAGCAATGAGCAGTTCTTC. Amino acid sequence: CASSQDAGLAGSNEQFF.

CDR3 loop: CSAQAAYEQYF. Written as DNA, the CDR3 is TGCAGTGCACAGGCGGCCTACGAGCAGTACTTC. The chain is built from TRBV20-1 and TRBJ2-7, with a tentative D call TRBD1 (5 bases). CDR1 and CDR2 from the germline V gene are DFQATT and SNEGSKA (reference sequence). V lost 6 bases and J lost 2, with 8 bases in between. The CDR3 contains 11 residues.

This rearrangement joins TRBV18 to TRBJ1-3; D ambiguous. The CDR3 sequence is 13 residues long. The V gene's germline CDR1 is KGHSH and CDR2 LQKENI. V gave up 4 bases and J gave up 8 bases, with 12 bases separating them. CDR3 in amino acids: CASSLLGEDTIYF. The CDR3 DNA sequence: TGTGCCAGCTCACTCCTCGGGGAGGACACCATATATTTT.

The chain links TRBV4-1 to TRBJ1-5; D call uncertain. The ends were cut back, 5 bases at V and 1 base at J, with 18 bases in the middle. The CDR3 length is 17 residues. Germline V gene data show CDR1 as MGHRA and CDR2 as YSYEKL. The CDR3 loop is CASSSNGVRGSNQPQHF. DNA for the CDR3: TGCGCCAGCAGCTCTAACGGGGTTCGCGGAAGCAATCAGCCCCAGCATTTT.

The chain recombines TRBV28 with TRBJ1-5; possibly TRBD1 for D (6 bases). CDR1 and CDR2 (germline): MDHEN, SYDVKM. The CDR3 contains 14 residues. The germline V and J ends were trimmed by 5 bases and 2 bases, with 10 bases remaining between them. The CDR3 loop reads CASSPGVRNQPQHF. CDR3 DNA sequence: TGTGCCAGCAGTCCAGGGGTCCGCAATCAGCCCCAGCATTTT.

This clone was detected once. The same CDR3 can be traced to other DNA sequences in this sample. The chain couples TRBV20-1 to TRBJ2-1, with no clear D. The CDR3 extends over 11 amino acids. V was cut by 3 bases and J by 8 bases, with 8 bases left in between. Germline V gene lookup returns CDR1 DFQATT and CDR2 SNEGSKA (reference sequence). The CDR3 sequence is CSASRSDEQFF. The CDR3 DNA sequence: TGCAGTGCTAGTCGGTCAGATGAGCAGTTCTTC.

J is TRBJ2-1 and V is TRBV6-5; TRBD1 aligns across 7 bases. V dropped 6 bases and J dropped 1; count of bases not matched to a gene: 6. Germline-derived CDR1 and CDR2 are MNHEY and SVGAGI. CDR3 size: 15 residues. CDR3 bases: TGTGCCAGCAGGAACGACAGGGCATCCTACAATGAGCAGTTCTTC. Amino acid sequence: CASRNDRASYNEQFF.